This paragraph covers one TCR beta chain sequence. Its specificity is not known. These data belong to a study of shared clonotypes between healthy human individuals. Whole-study results and caveats: Among non-shared clonotypes, generation probabilities were lower than among those shared by all four donors. How much donors shared clonotypes was expected to be affected by sequencing depth.

Germline V gives CDR1 SEHNR, CDR2 FQNEAQ (reference sequence). This CDR3 is built from 15 residues. V lost 5 bases to trimming and J lost 6 bases, with 20 bases between them. The method was immunoSEQ multiplex PCR; TCRdb's version includes in-frame clones alone and lacks a portion of them. Here the sample spans some 2.3 million clones, 85% to 95% being singletons. The rearrangement joins TRBV7-9 to TRBJ2-7; perhaps TRBD2 as D (6 bases). Input material: naive CD4+ T cells from PBMCs. As for subset: CD45RA+ positively selected. The sequence was obtained from a man aged 18 to 35 in good health. Some clones in this sample may be carry-over from other donors' samples. CDR3 nucleotides: TGTGCCAGCAGCCCACGGGGAGCGGGTGTCTTCGAGCAGTACTTC. Its translation: CASSPRGAGVFEQYF.